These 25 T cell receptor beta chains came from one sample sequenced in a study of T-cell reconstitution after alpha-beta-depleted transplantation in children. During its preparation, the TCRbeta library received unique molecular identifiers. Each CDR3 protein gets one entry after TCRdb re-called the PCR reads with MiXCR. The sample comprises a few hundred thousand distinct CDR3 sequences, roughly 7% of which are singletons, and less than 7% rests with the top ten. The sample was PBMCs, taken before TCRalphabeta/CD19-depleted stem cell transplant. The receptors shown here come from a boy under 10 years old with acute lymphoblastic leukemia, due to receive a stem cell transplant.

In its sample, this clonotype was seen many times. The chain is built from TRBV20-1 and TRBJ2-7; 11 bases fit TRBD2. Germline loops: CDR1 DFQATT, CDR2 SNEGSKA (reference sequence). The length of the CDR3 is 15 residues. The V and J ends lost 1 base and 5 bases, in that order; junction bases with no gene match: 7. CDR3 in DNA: TGCAGTGCTAGAGGGAGACTAGCGGGATCCCACGAGCAGTACTTC. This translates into CSARGRLAGSHEQYF.

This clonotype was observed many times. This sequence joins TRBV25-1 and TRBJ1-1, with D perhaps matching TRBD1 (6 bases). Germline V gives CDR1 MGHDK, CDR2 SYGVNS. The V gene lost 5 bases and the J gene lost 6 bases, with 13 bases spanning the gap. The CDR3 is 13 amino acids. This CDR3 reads CASSRGGRAEAFF. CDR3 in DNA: TGTGCCAGCAGTCGAGGGGGGCGCGCTGAAGCTTTCTTT.

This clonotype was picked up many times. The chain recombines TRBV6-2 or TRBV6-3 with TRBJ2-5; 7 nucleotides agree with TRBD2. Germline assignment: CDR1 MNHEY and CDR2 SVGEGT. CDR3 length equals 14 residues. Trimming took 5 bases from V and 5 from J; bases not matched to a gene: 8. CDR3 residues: CASSPGLGLETQYF. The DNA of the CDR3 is TGTGCCAGCAGTCCCGGACTAGGCCTCGAGACCCAGTACTTC.

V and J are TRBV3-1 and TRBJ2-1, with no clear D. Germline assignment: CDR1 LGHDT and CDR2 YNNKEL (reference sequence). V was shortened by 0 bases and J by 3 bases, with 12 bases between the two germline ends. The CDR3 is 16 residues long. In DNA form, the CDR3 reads TGTGCCAGCAGCCAAGATCCAAGGCGGTTCTACAATGAGCAGTTCTTC. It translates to CASSQDPRRFYNEQFF.

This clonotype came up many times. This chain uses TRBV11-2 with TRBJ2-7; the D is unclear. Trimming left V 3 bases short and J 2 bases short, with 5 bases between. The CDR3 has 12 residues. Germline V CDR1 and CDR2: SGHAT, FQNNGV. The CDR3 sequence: CASSFTAYEQYF. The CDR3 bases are TGTGCCAGCAGCTTTACAGCCTACGAGCAGTACTTC.

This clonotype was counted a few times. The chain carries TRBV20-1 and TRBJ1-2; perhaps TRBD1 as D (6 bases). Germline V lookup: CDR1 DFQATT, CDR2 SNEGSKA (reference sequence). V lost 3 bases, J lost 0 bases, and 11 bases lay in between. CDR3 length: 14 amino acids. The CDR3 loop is CSARTDSSNYGYTF. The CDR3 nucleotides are TGCAGTGCTAGGACGGACAGTTCTAACTATGGCTACACCTTC.

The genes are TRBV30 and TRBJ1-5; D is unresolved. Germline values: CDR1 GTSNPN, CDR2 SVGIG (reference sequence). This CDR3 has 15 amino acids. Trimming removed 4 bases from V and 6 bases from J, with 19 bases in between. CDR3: CAWTPGVGFTQPQHF. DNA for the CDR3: TGTGCCTGGACCCCGGGAGTGGGTTTCACTCAGCCCCAGCATTTT.

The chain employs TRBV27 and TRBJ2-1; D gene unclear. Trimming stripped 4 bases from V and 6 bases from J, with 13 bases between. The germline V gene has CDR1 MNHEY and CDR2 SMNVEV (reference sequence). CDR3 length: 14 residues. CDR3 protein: CASSSDRPGNEQFF. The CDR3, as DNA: TGTGCCAGCAGTTCCGACCGTCCCGGCAATGAGCAGTTCTTC.

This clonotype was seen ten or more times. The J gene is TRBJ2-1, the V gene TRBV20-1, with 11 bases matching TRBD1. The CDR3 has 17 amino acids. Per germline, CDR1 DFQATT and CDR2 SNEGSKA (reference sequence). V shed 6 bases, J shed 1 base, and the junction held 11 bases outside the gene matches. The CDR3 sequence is CSAQGQGARRSYNEQFF. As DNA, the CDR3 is TGCAGTGCCCAAGGACAGGGGGCGCGACGATCCTACAATGAGCAGTTCTTC.

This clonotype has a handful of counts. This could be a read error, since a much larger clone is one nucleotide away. The DNA of the CDR3 is TGTGCCAGCAGTTTTGGACAGAGCAATCAGCCCCAGCATTTT. It codes for CASSFGQSNQPQHF. The chain uses TRBV12-3 or TRBV12-4 and TRBJ1-5, with a weak D call TRBD1 (6 bases). The V and J ends lost 3 bases and 1 base respectively, with 7 bases between them. This CDR3 has 14 residues.

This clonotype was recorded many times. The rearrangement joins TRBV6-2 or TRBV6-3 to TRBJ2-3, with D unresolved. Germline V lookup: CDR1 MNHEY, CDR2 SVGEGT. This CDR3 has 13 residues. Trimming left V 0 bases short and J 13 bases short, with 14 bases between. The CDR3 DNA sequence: TGTGCCAGCAGTTACTCTTCGGCCCGAAACGAGTATTTT. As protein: CASSYSSARNEYF.

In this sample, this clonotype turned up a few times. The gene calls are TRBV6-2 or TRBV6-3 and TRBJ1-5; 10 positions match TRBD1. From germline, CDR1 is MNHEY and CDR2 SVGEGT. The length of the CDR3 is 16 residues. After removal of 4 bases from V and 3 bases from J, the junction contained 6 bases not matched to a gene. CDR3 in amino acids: CASSLGQGSFNQPQHF. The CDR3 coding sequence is TGTGCCAGCAGTTTGGGACAGGGGAGTTTCAATCAGCCCCAGCATTTT.

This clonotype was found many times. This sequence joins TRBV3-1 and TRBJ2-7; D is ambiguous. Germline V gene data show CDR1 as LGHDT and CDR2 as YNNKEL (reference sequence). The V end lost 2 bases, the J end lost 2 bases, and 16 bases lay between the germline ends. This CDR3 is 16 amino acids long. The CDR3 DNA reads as TGTGCCAGCAGCCAAACCGGCAGGCTGGCCCCCTACGAGCAGTACTTC. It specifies CASSQTGRLAPYEQYF.

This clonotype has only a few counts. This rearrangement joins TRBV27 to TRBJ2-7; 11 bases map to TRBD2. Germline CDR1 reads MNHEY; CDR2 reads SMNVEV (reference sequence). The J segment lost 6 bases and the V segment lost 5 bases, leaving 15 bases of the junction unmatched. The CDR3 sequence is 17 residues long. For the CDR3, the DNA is TGTGCCAGCAGTCCACAACAGCCAACTAGCGGGAGAGGCGAGCAGTACTTC. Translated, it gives CASSPQQPTSGRGEQYF.

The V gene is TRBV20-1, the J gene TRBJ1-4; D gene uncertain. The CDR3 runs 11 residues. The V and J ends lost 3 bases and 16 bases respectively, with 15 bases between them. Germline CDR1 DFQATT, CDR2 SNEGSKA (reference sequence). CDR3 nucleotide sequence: TGCAGTGCTAGTCATCGGACCGAGCCGTTTTTT. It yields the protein CSASHRTEPFF.

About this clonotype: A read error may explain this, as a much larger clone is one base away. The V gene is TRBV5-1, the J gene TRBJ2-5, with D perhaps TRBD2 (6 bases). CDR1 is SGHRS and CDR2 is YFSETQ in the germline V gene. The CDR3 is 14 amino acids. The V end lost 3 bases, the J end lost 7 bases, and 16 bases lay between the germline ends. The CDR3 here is CASSSSAGRVTQYF. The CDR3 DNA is TGCGCCAGCAGCTCGTCCGCGGGGCGGGTGACCCAGTACTTC.

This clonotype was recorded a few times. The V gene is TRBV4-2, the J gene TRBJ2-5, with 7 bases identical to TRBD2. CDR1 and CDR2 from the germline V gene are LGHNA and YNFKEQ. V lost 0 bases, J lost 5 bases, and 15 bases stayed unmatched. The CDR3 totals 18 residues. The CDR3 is CASSQDGPSGSIAETQYF. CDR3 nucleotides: TGTGCCAGCAGCCAAGACGGCCCTAGCGGATCTATTGCGGAGACCCAGTACTTC.

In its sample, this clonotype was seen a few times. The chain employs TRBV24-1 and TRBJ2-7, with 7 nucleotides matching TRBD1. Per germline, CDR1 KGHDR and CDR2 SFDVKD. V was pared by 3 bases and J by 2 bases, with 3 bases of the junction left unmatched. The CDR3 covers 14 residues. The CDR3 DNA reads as TGTGCCACCAGTGATGATGACAGGGCCTACGAGCAGTACTTC. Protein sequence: CATSDDDRAYEQYF.

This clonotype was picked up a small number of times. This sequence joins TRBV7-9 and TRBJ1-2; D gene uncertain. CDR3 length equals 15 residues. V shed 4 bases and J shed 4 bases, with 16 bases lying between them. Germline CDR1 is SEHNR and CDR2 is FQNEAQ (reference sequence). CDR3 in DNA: TGTGCCAGCAGCTCATGGGCGGAGAGGAGCTATGGCTACACCTTC. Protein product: CASSSWAERSYGYTF.

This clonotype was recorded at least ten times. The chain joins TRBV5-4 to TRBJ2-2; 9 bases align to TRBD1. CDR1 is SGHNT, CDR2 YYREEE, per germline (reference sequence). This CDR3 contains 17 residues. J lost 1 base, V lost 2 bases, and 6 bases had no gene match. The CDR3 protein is CASSLALGQGNTGELFF. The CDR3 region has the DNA TGTGCCAGCAGCTTAGCTTTGGGACAGGGGAACACCGGGGAGCTGTTTTTT.

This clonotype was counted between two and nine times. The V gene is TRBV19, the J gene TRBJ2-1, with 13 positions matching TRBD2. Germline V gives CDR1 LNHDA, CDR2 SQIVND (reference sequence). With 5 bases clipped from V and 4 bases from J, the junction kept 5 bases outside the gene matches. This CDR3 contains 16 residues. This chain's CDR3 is CASSGTSGDYYNEQFF. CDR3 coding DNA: TGTGCCAGTAGTGGGACTAGCGGGGATTATTACAATGAGCAGTTCTTC.

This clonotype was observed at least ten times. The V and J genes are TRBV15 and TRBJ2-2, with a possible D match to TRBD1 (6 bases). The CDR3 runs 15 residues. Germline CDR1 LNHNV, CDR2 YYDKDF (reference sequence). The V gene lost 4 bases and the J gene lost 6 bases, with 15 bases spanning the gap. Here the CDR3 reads CATSTYLQGAGELFF. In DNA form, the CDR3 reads TGTGCCACCAGCACCTACTTACAGGGCGCCGGGGAGCTGTTTTTT.

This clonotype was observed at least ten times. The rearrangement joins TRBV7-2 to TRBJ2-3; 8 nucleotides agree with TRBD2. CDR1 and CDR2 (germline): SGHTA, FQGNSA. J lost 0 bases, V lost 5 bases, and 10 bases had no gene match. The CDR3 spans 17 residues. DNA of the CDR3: TGTGCCAGCAGCCCCCCCGGCGGGGGGTATAGCACAGATACGCAGTATTTT. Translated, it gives CASSPPGGGYSTDTQYF. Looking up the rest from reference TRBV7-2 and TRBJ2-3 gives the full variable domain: GAGVSQSPSNKVTEKGKDVELRCDPISGHTALYWYRQSLGQGLEFLIYFQGNSAPDKSGLPSDRFSAERTGGSVSTLTIQRTQQEDSAVYLCASSPPGGGYSTDTQYFGPGTRLTVL.

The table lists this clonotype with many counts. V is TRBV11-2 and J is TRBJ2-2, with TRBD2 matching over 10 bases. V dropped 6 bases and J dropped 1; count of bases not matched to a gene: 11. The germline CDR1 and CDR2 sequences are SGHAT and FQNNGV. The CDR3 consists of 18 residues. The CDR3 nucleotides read TGTGCCAGCAGGGTCACTAGCGGGGTTGTTCAGAACACCGGGGAGCTGTTTTTT. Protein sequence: CASRVTSGVVQNTGELFF.

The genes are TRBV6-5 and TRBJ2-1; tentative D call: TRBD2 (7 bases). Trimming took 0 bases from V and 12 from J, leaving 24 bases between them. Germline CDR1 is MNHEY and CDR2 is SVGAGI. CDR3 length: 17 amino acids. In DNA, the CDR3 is TGTGCCAGCAGTTACTCCGGAAATTACGGGGGGCCCCGTGGGCAGTTCTTC. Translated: CASSYSGNYGGPRGQFF.